This T cell receptor (beta chain) appears in the sequencing data of a study of tumor-infiltrating lymphocytes in primary liver carcinoma. About the study: Every sample contained roughly 3.65 to 8 million productive TCRbeta reads, and these numbers were similar from one tissue type to another.

This clonotype was counted ten times or more. A junction end diverges from the germline sequence, so it may reflect a read error. RNA and DNA were co-extracted from around 20-30 mg of unsorted bulk tissue. Surgical resection treated primary liver carcinoma in the patients. Collection of samples drew on five separate regions of each tumor. The proportion of viable tumor cells exceeded 80% in every tumor sample. Reverse transcription of about 500 ng total RNA with a constant-region primer produced TCR beta cDNA. Slightly modified ARM-PCR served as the procedure for the TCR beta libraries. These libraries came from three rounds of nested multiplex PCR. Rounds one and two of PCR, each of 10 to 11 cycles, were primed with TRBV1-TRBV30 forward primers and a C-beta reverse primer. MiXCR was run by TCRdb on the multiplex PCR reads, yielding one entry per CDR3 protein. The data contain 25,000 to 30,000 distinct CDR3 sequences, about three quarters of them singletons.

CDR3 length equals 19 residues. Germline CDR1 reads MDHEN; CDR2 reads SYDVKM. The TCR sequence derives from a middle-aged man with primary liver carcinoma and hepatitis B virus infection. This chain connects TRBV28 to TRBJ1-1; a possible D gene is TRBD1 (5 bases). Material for sequencing was liver tumor tissue from sampling region 3. Indicated subset: tumor region T3, left-lateral pole. CDR3 region: CARSRKFGVGAGKNTEAFF. The CDR3 region has the DNA TGTGCCCGCAGTAGAAAATTTGGGGTTGGGGCAGGGAAAAACACTGAAGCTTTCTTT.